The next 10 T cell receptor beta chains were all read from a single sample in a study of blood T cell repertoires in COVID-19. Using immunoSEQ multiplex PCR, the repertoire was profiled, and TCRdb retains in-frame clones only, with some absent. The sample has about 270,000 clones; roughly 90% are singletons. Sequencing was carried out using PBMCs or T cells enriched from blood (not recorded which). These receptors came from a middle-aged man who had been exposed to COVID-19.

This sequence joins TRBV19 and TRBJ2-2; possible D gene TRBD2, 6 bases. CDR1 and CDR2 from the germline V gene are LNHDA and SQIVND (reference sequence). V was trimmed by 5 bases and J by 5 bases, leaving 18 bases between them. The CDR3 spans 16 residues. CDR3 in amino acids: CASSPRGLIRTGELFF. In nucleotides, the CDR3 is TGTGCCAGTAGTCCTCGGGGGTTAATAAGGACCGGGGAGCTGTTTTTT.

In DNA, the CDR3 is TGTGCCACCAGTGATCCCTTGAAGGGCAGTACTACAACTAGCTCCTACAATGAGCAGTTCTTC. This codes for CATSDPLKGSTTTSSYNEQFF. The V gene is TRBV24-1, the J gene TRBJ2-1, with a tentative D call TRBD2 (5 bases). The CDR3 runs to 21 residues. Germline V gene data show CDR1 as KGHDR and CDR2 as SFDVKD. Trimming shortened V by 3 bases and J by 0 bases, and 26 bases separated the two germline ends.

The rearrangement joins TRBV5-1 to TRBJ2-3; 7 positions match TRBD1. There are 17 residues in the CDR3. V shed 4 bases, J shed 0 bases, and the junction held 11 bases outside the gene matches. Germline V gene data show CDR1 as SGHRS and CDR2 as YFSETQ. The CDR3 sequence is CASSAPRQGVSTDTQYF. CDR3 nucleotides: TGCGCCAGCAGCGCTCCCCGGCAGGGGGTAAGCACAGATACGCAGTATTTT.

CDR3 loop: CASSFMNTGELFF. The CDR3 DNA sequence: TGTGCCAGCAGTTTTATGAACACCGGGGAGCTGTTTTTT. The V call is TRBV28, the J call TRBJ2-2; D is unresolved. Per germline, CDR1 MDHEN and CDR2 SYDVKM. This CDR3 has 13 amino acids. V dropped 3 bases and J dropped 1 base, with 3 bases sitting between them.

The genes are TRBV4-2 and TRBJ2-7; TRBD1 is a possible D gene (5 bases). From germline, CDR1 is LGHNA and CDR2 YNFKEQ. V was shortened by 0 bases and J by 5 bases, with 11 bases between the two germline ends. The CDR3 runs 14 residues. The CDR3, as DNA: TGTGCCAGCAGCCAAGACGCAGGGAAGAACGAGCAGTACTTC. It is translated as CASSQDAGKNEQYF.

Remarks on this clone: This could be a read error, since a much larger clone is one nucleotide away. The chain uses TRBV7-9 and TRBJ2-5; TRBD1 matches 7 bases. Germline-derived CDR1 and CDR2 are SEHNR and FQNEAQ (reference sequence). CDR3 length equals 13 residues. V dropped 5 bases and J dropped 2; count of bases not matched to a gene: 2. The CDR3 coding sequence is TGTGCCAGCAGCAGGGGACAGCAAGAGACCCAGTACTTC. This encodes CASSRGQQETQYF.

The chain carries TRBV10-3 and TRBJ1-5; D gene ambiguous. The ends were cut back, 0 bases at V and 6 bases at J, with 9 bases in the middle. The CDR3 covers 14 residues. Germline lookup yields CDR1 ENHRY and CDR2 SYGVKD. The CDR3 spells CAISESMPGQPQHF. CDR3 bases: TGTGCCATCAGTGAGTCGATGCCGGGTCAGCCCCAGCATTTT.

The DNA for the CDR3 is TGTGCCAGCAGTTTATCAGGGACAGGGGGTAACAATGAGCAGTTCTTC. Amino acids: CASSLSGTGGNNEQFF. The chain is built from TRBV28 and TRBJ2-1; 11 nucleotides match TRBD1. J lost 5 bases, V lost 1 base, and 4 bases had no gene match. CDR1 and CDR2 (germline): MDHEN, SYDVKM. CDR3 size: 16 residues.

This chain joins TRBV30 and TRBJ2-3; D gene unclear. The CDR3 spans 15 residues. Trimming cost V 4 bases and J 5 bases, with 19 bases left between them. Germline assignment: CDR1 GTSNPN and CDR2 SVGIG (reference sequence). The chain's CDR3 is CAWTLWAGSEDTQYF. Here the CDR3 DNA reads TGTGCCTGGACCTTGTGGGCTGGAAGTGAAGATACGCAGTATTTT. Based on the CDR3 plus reference TRBV30 and TRBJ2-3, the full variable domain is SQTIHQWPATLVQPVGSPLSLECTVEGTSNPNLYWYRQAAGRGLQLLFYSVGIGQISSEVPQNLSASRPQDRQFILSSKKLLLSDSGFYLCAWTLWAGSEDTQYFGPGTRLTVL.

The V gene is TRBV2, the J gene TRBJ1-5, with D unclear. Trimming cost V 3 bases and J 1 base, with 7 bases left between them. The CDR3 covers 14 residues. Germline CDR1 and CDR2: SNHLY and FYNNEI. The CDR3 region has the DNA TGTGCCAGCAGTGACAGACTGAGCAATCAGCCCCAGCATTTT. It specifies CASSDRLSNQPQHF.